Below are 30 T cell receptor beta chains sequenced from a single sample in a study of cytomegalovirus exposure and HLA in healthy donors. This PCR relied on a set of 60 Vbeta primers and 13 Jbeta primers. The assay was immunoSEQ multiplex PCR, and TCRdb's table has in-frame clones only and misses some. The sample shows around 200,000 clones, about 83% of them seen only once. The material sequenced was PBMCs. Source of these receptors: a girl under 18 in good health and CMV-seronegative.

The CDR3 reads CARLSKGLSQNYGYTF. In DNA form, the CDR3 reads TGTGCCAGGTTGTCTAAGGGACTTAGCCAGAACTATGGCTACACCTTC. The V call is TRBV5-3, the J call TRBJ1-2, with D maybe TRBD1 (5 bases). TRBV5-3 is filed as an ORF, its function uncertain. Trimming took 8 bases from V and 2 from J, leaving 22 bases between them. The length of the CDR3 is 16 residues.

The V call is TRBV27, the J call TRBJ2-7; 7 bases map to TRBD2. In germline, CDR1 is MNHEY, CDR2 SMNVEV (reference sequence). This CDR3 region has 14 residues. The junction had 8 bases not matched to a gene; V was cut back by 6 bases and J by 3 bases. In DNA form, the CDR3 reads TGTGCCAGCAGCTTGGGGGGGAATAGCTACGAGCAGTACTTC. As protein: CASSLGGNSYEQYF.

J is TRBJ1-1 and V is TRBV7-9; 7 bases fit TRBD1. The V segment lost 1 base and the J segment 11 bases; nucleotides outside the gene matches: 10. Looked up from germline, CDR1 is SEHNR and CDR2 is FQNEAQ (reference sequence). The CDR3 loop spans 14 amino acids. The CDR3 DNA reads TGTGCCAGCAGCTTAGGGGCAGGGGGAAGTTGGGCTTTCTTT. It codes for CASSLGAGGSWAFF.

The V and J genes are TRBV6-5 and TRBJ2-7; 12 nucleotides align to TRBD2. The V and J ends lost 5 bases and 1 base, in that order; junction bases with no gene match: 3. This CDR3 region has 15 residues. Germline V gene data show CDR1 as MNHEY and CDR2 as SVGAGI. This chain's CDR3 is CASSILAGGSYEQYF. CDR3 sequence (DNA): TGTGCCAGCAGTATACTAGCGGGAGGTTCCTACGAGCAGTACTTC.

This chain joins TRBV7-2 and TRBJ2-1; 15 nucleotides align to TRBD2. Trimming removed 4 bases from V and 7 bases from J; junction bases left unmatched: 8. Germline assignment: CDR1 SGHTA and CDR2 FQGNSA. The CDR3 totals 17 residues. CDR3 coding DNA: TGTGCCAGCAGCTCCCGGGGACTAGCGGGAGGTAGGAATGAGCAGTTCTTC. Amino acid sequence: CASSSRGLAGGRNEQFF. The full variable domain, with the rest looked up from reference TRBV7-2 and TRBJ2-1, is GAGVSQSPSNKVTEKGKDVELRCDPISGHTALYWYRQSLGQGLEFLIYFQGNSAPDKSGLPSDRFSAERTGGSVSTLTIQRTQQEDSAVYLCASSSRGLAGGRNEQFFGPGTRLTVL.

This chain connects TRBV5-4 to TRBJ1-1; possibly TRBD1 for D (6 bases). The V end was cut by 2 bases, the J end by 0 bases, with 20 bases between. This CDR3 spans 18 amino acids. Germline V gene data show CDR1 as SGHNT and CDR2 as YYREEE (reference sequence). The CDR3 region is CASSFIRGRGIMNTEAFF. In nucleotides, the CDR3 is TGTGCCAGCAGCTTTATACGGGGCAGGGGCATTATGAACACTGAAGCTTTCTTT.

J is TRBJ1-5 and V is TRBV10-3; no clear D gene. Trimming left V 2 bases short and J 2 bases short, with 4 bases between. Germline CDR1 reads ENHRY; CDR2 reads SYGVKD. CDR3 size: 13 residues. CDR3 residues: CAISEQGNQPQHF. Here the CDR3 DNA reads TGTGCCATCAGTGAGCAGGGCAATCAGCCCCAGCATTTT.

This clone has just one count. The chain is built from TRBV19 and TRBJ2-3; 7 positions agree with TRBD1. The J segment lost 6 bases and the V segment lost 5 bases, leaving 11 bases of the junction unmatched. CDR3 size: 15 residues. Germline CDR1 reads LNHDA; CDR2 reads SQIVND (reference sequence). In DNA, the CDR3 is TGTGCCAGTAGTTTTTTTTCCTTACAGGGGGATACGCAGTATTTT. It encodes CASSFFSLQGDTQYF.

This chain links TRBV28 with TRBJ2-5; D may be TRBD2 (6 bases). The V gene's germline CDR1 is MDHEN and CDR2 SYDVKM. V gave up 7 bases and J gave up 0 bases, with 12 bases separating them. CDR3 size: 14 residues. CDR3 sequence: CASTRRADQETQYF. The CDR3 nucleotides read TGTGCCAGCACCAGGAGGGCCGACCAAGAGACCCAGTACTTC.

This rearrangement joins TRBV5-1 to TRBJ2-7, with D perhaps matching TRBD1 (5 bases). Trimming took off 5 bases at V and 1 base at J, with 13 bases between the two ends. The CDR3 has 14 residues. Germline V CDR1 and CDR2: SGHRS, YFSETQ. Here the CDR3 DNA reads TGCGCCAGCAGTCAAGGGGCGGATTCCTACGAGCAGTACTTC. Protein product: CASSQGADSYEQYF.

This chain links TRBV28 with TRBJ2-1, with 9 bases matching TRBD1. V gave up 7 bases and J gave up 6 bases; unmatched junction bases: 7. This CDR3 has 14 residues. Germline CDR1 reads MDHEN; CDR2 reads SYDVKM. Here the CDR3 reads CASTPGGQGNEQFF. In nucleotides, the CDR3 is TGTGCCAGCACCCCTGGGGGACAGGGCAATGAGCAGTTCTTC.

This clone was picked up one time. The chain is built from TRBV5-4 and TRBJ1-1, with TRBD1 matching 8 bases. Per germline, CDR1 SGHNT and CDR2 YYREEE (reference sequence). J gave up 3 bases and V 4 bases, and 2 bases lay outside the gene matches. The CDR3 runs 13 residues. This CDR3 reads CASSLQGDTEAFF. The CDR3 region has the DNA TGTGCCAGCAGCCTACAGGGGGACACTGAAGCTTTCTTT.

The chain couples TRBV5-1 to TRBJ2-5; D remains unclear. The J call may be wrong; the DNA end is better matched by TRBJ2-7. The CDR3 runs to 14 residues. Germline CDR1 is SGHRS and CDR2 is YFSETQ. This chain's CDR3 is CASSLGSIPYEQYF. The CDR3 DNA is TGCGCCAGCAGCTTGGGGTCTATTCCCTACGAGCAGTACTTC.

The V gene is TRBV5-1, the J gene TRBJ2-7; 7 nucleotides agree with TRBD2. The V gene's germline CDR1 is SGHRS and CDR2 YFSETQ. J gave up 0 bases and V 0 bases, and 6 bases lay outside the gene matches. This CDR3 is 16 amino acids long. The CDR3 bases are TGCGCCAGCAGCTTGGATATGGGGGGGAGCTCCTACGAGCAGTACTTC. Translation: CASSLDMGGSSYEQYF.

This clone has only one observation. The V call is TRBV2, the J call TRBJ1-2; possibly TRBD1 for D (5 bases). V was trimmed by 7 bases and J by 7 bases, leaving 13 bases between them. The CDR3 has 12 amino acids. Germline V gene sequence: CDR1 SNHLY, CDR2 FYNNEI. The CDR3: CASIPGRGGYTF. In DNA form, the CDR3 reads TGTGCCAGCATCCCAGGGCGGGGTGGCTACACCTTC.

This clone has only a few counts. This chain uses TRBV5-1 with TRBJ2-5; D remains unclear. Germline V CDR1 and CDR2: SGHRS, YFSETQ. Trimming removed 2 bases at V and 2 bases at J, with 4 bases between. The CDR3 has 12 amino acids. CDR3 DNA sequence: TGCGCCAGCAGCTTCCTTCAAGAGACCCAGTACTTC. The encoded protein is CASSFLQETQYF.

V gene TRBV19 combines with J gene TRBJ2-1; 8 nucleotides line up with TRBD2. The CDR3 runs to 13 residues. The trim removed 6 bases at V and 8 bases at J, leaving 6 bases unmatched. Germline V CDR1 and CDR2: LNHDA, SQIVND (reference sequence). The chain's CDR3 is CASSGRGFDEQFF. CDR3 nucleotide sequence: TGTGCCAGTAGCGGGAGGGGGTTCGATGAGCAGTTCTTC.

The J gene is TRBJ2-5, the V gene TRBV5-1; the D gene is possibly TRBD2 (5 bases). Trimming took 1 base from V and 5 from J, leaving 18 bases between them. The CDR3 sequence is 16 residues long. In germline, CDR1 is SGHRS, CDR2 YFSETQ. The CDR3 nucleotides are TGCGCCAGCAGCTTGACGGCCGTGCCGGGCGGGGAGACCCAGTACTTC. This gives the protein CASSLTAVPGGETQYF. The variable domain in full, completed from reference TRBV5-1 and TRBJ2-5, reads KAGVTQTPRYLIKTRGQQVTLSCSPISGHRSVSWYQQTPGQGLQFLFEYFSETQRNKGNFPGRFSGRQFSNSRSEMNVSTLELGDSALYLCASSLTAVPGGETQYFGPGTRLLVL.

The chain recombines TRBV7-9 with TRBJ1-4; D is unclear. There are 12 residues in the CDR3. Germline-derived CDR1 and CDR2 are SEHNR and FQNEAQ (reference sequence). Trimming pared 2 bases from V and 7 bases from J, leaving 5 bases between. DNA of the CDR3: TGTGCCAGCAGCTTACTCTCTGAAAAACTGTTTTTT. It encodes CASSLLSEKLFF. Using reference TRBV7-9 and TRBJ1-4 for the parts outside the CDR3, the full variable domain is DTGVSQNPRHKITKRGQNVTFRCDPISEHNRLYWYRQTLGQGPEFLTYFQNEAQLEKSRLLSDRFSAERPKGSFSTLEIQRTEQGDSAMYLCASSLLSEKLFFGSGTQLSVL.

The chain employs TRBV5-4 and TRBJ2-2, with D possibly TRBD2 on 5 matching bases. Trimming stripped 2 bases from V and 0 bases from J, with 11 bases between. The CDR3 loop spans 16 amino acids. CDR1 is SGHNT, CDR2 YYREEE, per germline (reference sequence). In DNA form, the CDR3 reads TGTGCCAGCAGCTTTGGTGGACTCGCGAACACCGGGGAGCTGTTTTTT. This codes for CASSFGGLANTGELFF.

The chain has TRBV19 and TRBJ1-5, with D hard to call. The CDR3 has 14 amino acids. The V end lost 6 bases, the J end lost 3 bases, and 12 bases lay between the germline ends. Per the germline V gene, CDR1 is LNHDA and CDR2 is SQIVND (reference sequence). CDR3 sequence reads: CASSPNLYNQPQHF. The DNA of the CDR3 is TGTGCCAGTAGCCCTAATCTTTACAATCAGCCCCAGCATTTT. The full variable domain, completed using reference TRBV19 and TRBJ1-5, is DGGITQSPKYLFRKEGQNVTLSCEQNLNHDAMYWYRQDPGQGLRLIYYSQIVNDFQKGDIAEGYSVSREKKESFPLTVTSAQKNPTAFYLCASSPNLYNQPQHFGDGTRLSIL.

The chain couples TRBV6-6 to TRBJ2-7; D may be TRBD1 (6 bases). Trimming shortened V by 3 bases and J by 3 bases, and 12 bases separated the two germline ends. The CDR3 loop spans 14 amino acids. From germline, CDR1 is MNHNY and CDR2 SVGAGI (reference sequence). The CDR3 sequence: CASSYGQRSYEQYF. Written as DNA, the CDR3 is TGTGCCAGCAGTTATGGACAGAGAAGCTACGAGCAGTACTTC.

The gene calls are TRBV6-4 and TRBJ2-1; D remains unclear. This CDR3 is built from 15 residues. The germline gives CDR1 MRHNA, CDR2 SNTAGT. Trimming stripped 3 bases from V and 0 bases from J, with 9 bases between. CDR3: CASSDSTASYNEQFF. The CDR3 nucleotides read TGTGCCAGCAGTGATTCTACCGCCTCCTACAATGAGCAGTTCTTC.

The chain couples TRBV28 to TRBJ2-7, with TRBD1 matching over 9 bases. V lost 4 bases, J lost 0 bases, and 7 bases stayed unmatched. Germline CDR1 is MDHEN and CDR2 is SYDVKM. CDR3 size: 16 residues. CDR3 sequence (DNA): TGTGCCAGCAGTTCCAAGGACAGGGGAGCCTCCTACGAGCAGTACTTC. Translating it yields CASSSKDRGASYEQYF. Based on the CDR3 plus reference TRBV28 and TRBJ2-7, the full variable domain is DVKVTQSSRYLVKRTGEKVFLECVQDMDHENMFWYRQDPGLGLRLIYFSYDVKMKEKGDIPEGYSVSREKKERFSLILESASTNQTSMYLCASSSKDRGASYEQYFGPGTRLTVT.

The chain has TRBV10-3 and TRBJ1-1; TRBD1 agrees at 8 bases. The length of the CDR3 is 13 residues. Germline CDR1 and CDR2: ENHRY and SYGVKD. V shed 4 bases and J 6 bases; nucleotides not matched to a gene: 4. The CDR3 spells CAISGAQGAEAFF. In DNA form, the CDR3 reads TGTGCCATCAGTGGAGCACAGGGGGCTGAAGCTTTCTTT.

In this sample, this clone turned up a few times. CDR3 in DNA: TGTGCCAGCAGCCTTTCGGACAGGGATCGTCCTGAAGCTTTCTTT. The encoded protein is CASSLSDRDRPEAFF. This sequence joins TRBV4-2 and TRBJ1-1, with 8 bases aligning to TRBD1. This CDR3 comprises 15 residues. CDR1 LGHNA and CDR2 YNFKEQ come from the germline V gene. The J segment lost 6 bases and the V segment lost 4 bases, leaving 10 bases of the junction unmatched.

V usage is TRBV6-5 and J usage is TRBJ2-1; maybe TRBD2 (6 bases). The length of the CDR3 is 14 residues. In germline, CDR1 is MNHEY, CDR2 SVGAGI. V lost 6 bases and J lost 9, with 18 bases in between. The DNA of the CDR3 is TGTGCCAGCAGACGGGACTCTCTGGGGGGTGAGCAGTTCTTC. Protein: CASRRDSLGGEQFF.

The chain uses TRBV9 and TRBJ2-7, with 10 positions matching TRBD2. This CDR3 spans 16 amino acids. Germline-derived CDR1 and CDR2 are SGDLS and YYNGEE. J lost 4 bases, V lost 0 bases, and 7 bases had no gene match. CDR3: CASSVASSGSGYEQYF. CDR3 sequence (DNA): TGTGCCAGCAGCGTAGCGTCTAGCGGGAGTGGGTACGAGCAGTACTTC.

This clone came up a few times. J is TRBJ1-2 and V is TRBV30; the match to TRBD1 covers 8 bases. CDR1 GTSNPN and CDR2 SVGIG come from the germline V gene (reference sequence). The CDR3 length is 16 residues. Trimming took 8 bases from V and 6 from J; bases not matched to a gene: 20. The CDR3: CAGTTGALRAPDGYTF. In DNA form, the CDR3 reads TGTGCCGGTACGACAGGGGCCTTAAGGGCCCCCGATGGCTACACCTTC.

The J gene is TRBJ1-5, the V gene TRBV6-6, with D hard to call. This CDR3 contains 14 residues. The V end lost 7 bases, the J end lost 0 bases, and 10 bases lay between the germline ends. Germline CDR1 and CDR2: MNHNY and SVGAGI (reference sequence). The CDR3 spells CASMTHNSNQPQHF. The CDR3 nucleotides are TGTGCCAGCATGACACACAATAGCAATCAGCCCCAGCATTTT.